This T cell receptor beta chain comes out of a study of blood T cell repertoires in COVID-19. Background on the study: The analysed material was cDNA or gDNA that came from T cells, B-cell-depleted T cells, or PBMCs.

As handled by the study authors: From reference gene primer amplification, estimates of nucleated cell counts were derived. Some clones are missing from TCRdb's copy, which holds only in-frame ones; the method was immunoSEQ multiplex PCR. The D gene and trimming were derived from the DNA, and the V and J assignments and clone size from that table. The data contain about 170,000 clones, more than 75% of them seen just once; the ten biggest clones take up more than 3%. This clone has just a few counts. Germline V gene lookup returns CDR1 MNHEY and CDR2 SMNVEV (reference sequence). The germline V and J ends were trimmed by 4 bases and 5 bases, with 12 bases remaining between them. The CDR3 length is 14 residues.

The sequence was obtained from a man in his 70s with acute or convalescent COVID-19. This rearrangement joins TRBV27 to TRBJ1-5, with D unclear. The sequenced sample was peripheral blood. The DNA for the CDR3 is TGTGCCAGCAGTTCGCGGGGTTTCGATCAGCCCCAGCATTTT. This encodes CASSSRGFDQPQHF.